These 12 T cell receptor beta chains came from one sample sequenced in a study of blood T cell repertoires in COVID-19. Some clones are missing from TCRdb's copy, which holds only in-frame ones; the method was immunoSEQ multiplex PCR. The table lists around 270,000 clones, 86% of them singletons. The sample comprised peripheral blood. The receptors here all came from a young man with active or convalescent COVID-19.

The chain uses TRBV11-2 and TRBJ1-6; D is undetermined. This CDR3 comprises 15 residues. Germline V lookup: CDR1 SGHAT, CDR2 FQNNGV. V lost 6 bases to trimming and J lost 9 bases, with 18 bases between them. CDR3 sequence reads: CASRFGLGSPSPLHF. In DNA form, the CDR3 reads TGTGCCAGCAGGTTCGGGTTGGGTTCCCCTTCACCCCTCCACTTT.

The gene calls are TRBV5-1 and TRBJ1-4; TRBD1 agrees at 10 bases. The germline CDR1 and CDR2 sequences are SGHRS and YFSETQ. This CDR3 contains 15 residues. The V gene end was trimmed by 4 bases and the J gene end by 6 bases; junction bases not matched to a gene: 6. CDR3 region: CASSTGDRGYEKLFF. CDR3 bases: TGCGCCAGCAGCACAGGGGACAGGGGCTATGAAAAACTGTTTTTT.

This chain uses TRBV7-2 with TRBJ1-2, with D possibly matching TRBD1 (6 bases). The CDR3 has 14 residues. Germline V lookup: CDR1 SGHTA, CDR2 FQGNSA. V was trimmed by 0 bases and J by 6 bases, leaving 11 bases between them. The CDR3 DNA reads TGTGCCAGCAGCTTAGCGGGGGCGCGGGATGGCTACACCTTC. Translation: CASSLAGARDGYTF.

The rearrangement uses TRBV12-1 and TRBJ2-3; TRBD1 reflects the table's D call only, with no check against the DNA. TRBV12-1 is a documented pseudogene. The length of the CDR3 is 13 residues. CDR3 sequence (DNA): TGTGCCAGCAGCCTCGACAACACAGATACGCAGTATTTT. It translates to CASSLDNTDTQYF.

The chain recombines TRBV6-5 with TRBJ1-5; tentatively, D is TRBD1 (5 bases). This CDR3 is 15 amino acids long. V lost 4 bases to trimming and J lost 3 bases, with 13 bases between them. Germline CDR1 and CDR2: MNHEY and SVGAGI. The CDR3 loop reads CASSFSDSTNQPQHF. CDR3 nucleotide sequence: TGTGCCAGCAGTTTTTCCGACAGTACCAATCAGCCCCAGCATTTT.

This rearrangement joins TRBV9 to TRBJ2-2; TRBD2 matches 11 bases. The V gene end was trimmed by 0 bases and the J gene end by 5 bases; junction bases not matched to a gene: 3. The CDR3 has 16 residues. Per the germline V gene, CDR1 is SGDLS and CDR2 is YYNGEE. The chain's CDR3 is CASSVAASGGTGELFF. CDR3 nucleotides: TGTGCCAGCAGCGTAGCGGCTAGCGGGGGGACCGGGGAGCTGTTTTTT.

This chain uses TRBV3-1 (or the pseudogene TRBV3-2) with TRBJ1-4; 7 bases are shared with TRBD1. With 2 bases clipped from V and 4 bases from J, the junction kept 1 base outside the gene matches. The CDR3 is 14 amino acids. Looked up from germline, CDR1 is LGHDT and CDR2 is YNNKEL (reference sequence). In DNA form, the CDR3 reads TGTGCCAGCAGCCAAAGACAGGGTAATGAAAAACTGTTTTTT. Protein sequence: CASSQRQGNEKLFF.

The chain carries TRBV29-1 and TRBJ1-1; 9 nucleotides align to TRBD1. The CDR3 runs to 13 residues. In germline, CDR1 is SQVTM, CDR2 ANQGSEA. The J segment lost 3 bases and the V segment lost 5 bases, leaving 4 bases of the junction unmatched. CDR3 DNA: TGCAGCGTTAAGACAGGGGGGGACACTGAAGCTTTCTTT. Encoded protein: CSVKTGGDTEAFF.

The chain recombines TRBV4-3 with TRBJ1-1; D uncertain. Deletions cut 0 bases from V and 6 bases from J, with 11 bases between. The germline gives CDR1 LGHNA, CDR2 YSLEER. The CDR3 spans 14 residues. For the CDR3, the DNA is TGCGCCAGCAGCCAAGAGGAGGGCGAGGCTGAAGCTTTCTTT. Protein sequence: CASSQEEGEAEAFF.

CDR3 nucleotides: TGCAGCGTTGAAGAGGCGGAAAACTATGGCTACACCTTC. Protein sequence: CSVEEAENYGYTF. The genes are TRBV29-1 and TRBJ1-2; no reliable D call. V was cut by 0 bases and J by 2 bases, with 7 bases left in between. CDR1 is SQVTM, CDR2 ANQGSEA, per germline. The CDR3 covers 13 residues.

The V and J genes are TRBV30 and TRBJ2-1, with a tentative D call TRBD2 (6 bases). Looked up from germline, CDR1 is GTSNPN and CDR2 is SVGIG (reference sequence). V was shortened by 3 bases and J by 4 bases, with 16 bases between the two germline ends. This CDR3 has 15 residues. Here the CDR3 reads CAWRYPGLRYNEQFF. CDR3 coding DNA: TGTGCCTGGAGGTACCCGGGACTCCGATACAATGAGCAGTTCTTC.

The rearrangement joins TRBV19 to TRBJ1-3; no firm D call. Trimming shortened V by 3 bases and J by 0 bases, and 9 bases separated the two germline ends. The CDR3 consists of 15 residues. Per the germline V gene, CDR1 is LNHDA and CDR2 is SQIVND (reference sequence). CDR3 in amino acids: CASSINPSSGNTIYF. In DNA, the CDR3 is TGTGCCAGTAGTATTAATCCGTCCTCTGGAAACACCATATATTTT.